These T cell receptor beta chains were read from a single sample in a study of blood T cell repertoires in COVID-19. Sequencing was performed with immunoSEQ multiplex PCR; in TCRdb, only in-frame clones are kept and a portion is missing. The data show roughly 70,000 clones, with about 86% seen just once and around 4.4% held by the top ten. The sequenced material came from peripheral blood. The source of these receptors is a woman aged 60 to 75 with acute or convalescent COVID-19. Both conserved end residues are part of each CDR3. The size field is filled for only some rows; it gives once, few, many or a size class.

cdr3_aa,v_call,j_call,clone_size
CAVYWPGTEAFF,TRBV10-1,TRBJ1-1,-
CASSSGTSGGAYEQYF,TRBV5-4,TRBJ2-7,-
CASSLAGQGIINEKLFF,TRBV7-8,TRBJ1-4,-
CASSRNSEQFF,TRBV19,TRBJ2-1,once
CASSLGPGGNTIYF,TRBV7-9,TRBJ1-3,-
CASSLTSYQTQYF,TRBV11-2,TRBJ2-5,-
CASSEAQGLRAFF,TRBV6-1,TRBJ1-1,-
CASRWEISGYTF,TRBV7-9,TRBJ1-2,few
CASSPTDRPSLNYGYTF,TRBV7-2,TRBJ1-2,once
CASSTGGSGQETQYF,TRBV19,TRBJ2-5,-
CASSLEQGGTDTQYF,TRBV5-1,TRBJ2-3,-
CATSNSNQPQHF,TRBV24-1,TRBJ1-5,-
CASSQVSALTDTQYF,TRBV4-1,TRBJ2-3,-
CATSRDGGVLEETQYF,TRBV19,TRBJ2-5,-
CASSFPGLAGRGTQYF,TRBV5-6,TRBJ2-3,-
CASSPPGQGSGELFF,TRBV7-9,TRBJ2-2,-
CASSPPNRGREGYTF,TRBV18,TRBJ1-2,-
CASSPGTAFGEKLFF,TRBV18,TRBJ1-4,few
CASSLVSTTNEKLFF,TRBV7-2,TRBJ1-4,-
CASSDGQARGYTF,TRBV7-3,TRBJ1-2,-
CASSRGQGSYGYTF,TRBV27,TRBJ1-2,-
CAWSVRRGSLSGTIYF,TRBV30,TRBJ1-3,-
CASTFYRGNTEAFF,TRBV5-5,TRBJ1-1,-
CASSATSTDTQYF,TRBV19,TRBJ2-3,-
CASSFTFSGGSNEQFF,TRBV13,TRBJ2-1,-
CASSQESPRTSTRFTDTQYF,TRBV4-2,TRBJ2-3,-
CASGVGGTRMVDEQFF,TRBV3-1/TRBV3-2,TRBJ2-1,-
CSASPQGGADTQYF,TRBV20-1,TRBJ2-3,-
CASSLDGQGAMDYGYTF,TRBV5-1,TRBJ1-2,-
CASSEISSAHEQFF,TRBV2,TRBJ2-1,-
CASSLSGAGSYEQYF,TRBV27,TRBJ2-7,-
CASSQESRLGKLFF,TRBV3-1/TRBV3-2,TRBJ1-4,-
CASSPGSRDYGYTF,TRBV18,TRBJ1-2,-
CASADMRGTFFSNF,TRBV28,TRBJ1-2,-
CASSQDWAGETDTQYF,TRBV4-2,TRBJ2-3,-
CALAGGTEAFF,TRBV19,TRBJ1-1,-
CASSIEKGPYGYTF,TRBV19,TRBJ1-2,-
CASSLEGTAGNTIYF,TRBV7-9,TRBJ1-3,once
CASSLGDNNAQPQHF,TRBV5-1,TRBJ1-5,-
CASSPADRVVSPLHF,TRBV5-1,TRBJ1-6,-
CASIRDIFSNQPQHF,TRBV2,TRBJ1-5,-
CASSPGQGYGYTF,TRBV5-8,TRBJ1-2,once
CASSLVPGQEAFF,TRBV19,TRBJ1-1,-
CASSTLGGGGTEAFF,TRBV19,TRBJ1-1,-
CASSYNPPGFGQPQHF,TRBV6-5,TRBJ1-5,-
CATYSGTGYSPLHF,TRBV6-6,TRBJ1-6,-
CATGTSAPNEQFF,TRBV10-3,TRBJ2-1,-